The rows below give T cell receptor beta chains drawn from one sample of a study of shared clonotypes between healthy human individuals. Using immunoSEQ multiplex PCR, the repertoire was profiled, and TCRdb retains in-frame clones only, with some absent. The sample holds millions of clones, less than 95% seen once. Material: naive CD8+ T cells sorted from blood. The receptor set was obtained from a man between 18 and 35 years old in good health. Both conserved end residues are part of each CDR3. Each record gives: CDR3 length, D gene, V gene, J gene, clone size, CDR3 protein, CDR3 DNA. The D gene is left open where the match is weak. Size tells how often a clone was seen (once, few, many) or the class of an expanded clone, and some rows leave it out.

CDR3 length: 16
D gene: TRBD2
V gene: TRBV19
J gene: TRBJ2-7
clone size: once
CDR3 protein: CASSVLGLAGSYEQYF
CDR3 DNA: TGTGCCAGTAGCGTTCTGGGACTAGCGGGTTCCTACGAGCAGTACTTC

CDR3 length: 13
D gene: -
V gene: TRBV5-4
J gene: TRBJ2-7
clone size: once
CDR3 protein: CASSQGLSYEQYF
CDR3 DNA: TGTGCCAGCAGCCAGGGACTTTCGTACGAGCAGTACTTC

CDR3 length: 12
D gene: -
V gene: TRBV6-6
J gene: TRBJ1-2
clone size: few
CDR3 protein: CASIRGDYGYTF
CDR3 DNA: TGTGCCAGCATCAGGGGCGACTATGGCTACACCTTC

CDR3 length: 15
D gene: -
V gene: TRBV4-3
J gene: TRBJ1-1
clone size: -
CDR3 protein: CASSQDLRGSPEAFF
CDR3 DNA: TGCGCCAGCAGCCAAGATCTGAGGGGATCCCCTGAAGCTTTCTTT

CDR3 length: 15
D gene: -
V gene: TRBV4-3
J gene: TRBJ2-7
clone size: -
CDR3 protein: CASSQGSGVAYEQYF
CDR3 DNA: TGCGCCAGCAGCCAAGGATCAGGGGTCGCCTACGAGCAGTACTTC

CDR3 length: 13
D gene: -
V gene: TRBV19
J gene: TRBJ1-1
clone size: -
CDR3 protein: CASSIIENTEAFF
CDR3 DNA: TGTGCCAGTAGTATAATTGAGAACACTGAAGCTTTCTTT

CDR3 length: 14
D gene: TRBD1
V gene: TRBV27
J gene: TRBJ2-1
clone size: -
CDR3 protein: CASKGTGSHNEQFF
CDR3 DNA: TGTGCCAGCAAGGGGACAGGGTCCCACAATGAGCAGTTCTTC

CDR3 length: 14
D gene: -
V gene: TRBV30
J gene: TRBJ1-1
clone size: few
CDR3 protein: CAWSDLSAATEAFF
CDR3 DNA: TGTGCCTGGAGTGATTTGTCGGCAGCCACTGAAGCTTTCTTT

CDR3 length: 13
D gene: -
V gene: TRBV5-6
J gene: TRBJ1-1
clone size: -
CDR3 protein: CATSLGVDPGAFF
CDR3 DNA: TGTGCCACCAGCTTGGGTGTGGACCCCGGAGCTTTCTTT

CDR3 length: 13
D gene: -
V gene: TRBV7-6
J gene: TRBJ2-4
clone size: -
CDR3 protein: CASSLEAGHIQYF
CDR3 DNA: TGTGCCAGCAGCTTAGAGGCGGGGCACATTCAGTACTTC

CDR3 length: 15
D gene: TRBD1
V gene: TRBV5-6
J gene: TRBJ2-1
clone size: -
CDR3 protein: CASSLARGHYNEQFF
CDR3 DNA: TGTGCCAGCAGCTTGGCCAGGGGGCACTACAATGAGCAGTTCTTC

CDR3 length: 14
D gene: -
V gene: TRBV2
J gene: TRBJ1-3
clone size: -
CDR3 protein: CASSEAGSGNTIYF
CDR3 DNA: TGTGCCAGCAGTGAGGCAGGGTCAGGAAACACCATATATTTT

CDR3 length: 13
D gene: -
V gene: TRBV4-2
J gene: TRBJ2-7
clone size: -
CDR3 protein: CASSLGPSYEQYF
CDR3 DNA: TGTGCCAGCAGCCTGGGCCCCTCCTACGAGCAGTACTTC

CDR3 length: 12
D gene: -
V gene: TRBV6-6
J gene: TRBJ1-1
clone size: once
CDR3 protein: CASSPRTSEAFF
CDR3 DNA: TGTGCCAGCAGTCCGCGGACTTCTGAAGCTTTCTTT

CDR3 length: 14
D gene: -
V gene: TRBV7-6
J gene: TRBJ2-2
clone size: -
CDR3 protein: CASSLTTVTGELFF
CDR3 DNA: TGTGCCAGCAGCTTAACCACAGTCACCGGGGAGCTGTTTTTT

CDR3 length: 14
D gene: TRBD1
V gene: TRBV9
J gene: TRBJ2-5
clone size: -
CDR3 protein: CASSGGGQGETQYF
CDR3 DNA: TGTGCCAGCAGCGGCGGGGGACAGGGGGAGACCCAGTACTTC